This entry lists 3 T cell receptor beta chains sequenced from one sample in a study of blood T cell repertoires in COVID-19. Assay used: immunoSEQ multiplex PCR; TCRdb lists only in-frame clones, some missing. The sample carries roughly 300,000 clones, roughly 90% recorded once. The sequenced material came from peripheral blood. These receptors came from a man younger than 30 who had recovered from COVID-19.

The V gene is TRBV6-1, the J gene TRBJ2-7; D is undetermined. Germline V gene lookup returns CDR1 MNHNS and CDR2 SASEGT. V gave up 1 base and J gave up 3 bases, with 7 bases separating them. The CDR3 totals 13 residues. The CDR3 sequence is CASSEETYYEQYF. The CDR3 DNA follows: TGTGCCAGCAGTGAAGAGACATACTACGAGCAGTACTTC.

The V and J genes are TRBV18 and TRBJ1-1, with D perhaps matching TRBD1 (6 bases). This CDR3 has 16 residues. The germline V gene encodes CDR1 KGHSH and CDR2 LQKENI. With 8 bases removed from V and 7 bases from J, the gap between germline ends came to 26 bases. The CDR3 spells CASLGALVQGIHEAFF. The CDR3 DNA reads TGTGCCAGCCTTGGGGCGTTGGTACAGGGTATTCATGAAGCTTTCTTT. The variable domain in full, with the rest retrieved from reference TRBV18 and TRBJ1-1, is NAGVMQNPRHLVRRRGQEARLRCSPMKGHSHVYWYRQLPEEGLKFMVYLQKENIIDESGMPKERFSAEFPKEGPSILRIQQVVRGDSAAYFCASLGALVQGIHEAFFGQGTRLTVV.

The chain has TRBV5-1 and TRBJ1-2; 9 bases map to TRBD1. Germline-derived CDR1 and CDR2 are SGHRS and YFSETQ. This CDR3 spans 17 amino acids. V was clipped by 0 bases and J by 1 base; unmatched bases: 7. This chain's CDR3 is CASSLGTGAHHNYGYTF. CDR3 coding DNA: TGCGCCAGCAGCTTGGGGACAGGGGCCCACCATAACTATGGCTACACCTTC.